Below are 10 T cell receptor beta chains sequenced from a single sample in a study of regulatory T cells in long-lasting Graves disease. HTBI primers from iRepertoire and Arm-PCR of CDR3 regions yielded the TCR beta libraries. MiXCR, run by TCRdb on the multiplex PCR reads, gives a single entry per CDR3 protein. The profile shows about 620,000 distinct CDR3 sequences, under 20% of them singletons. Indicated time point: newly diagnosed GD, antithyroid drugs for less than 3 months. PBMC RNA was the source of the TCR library. These same data were also listed under a study on T cells in Graves' hyperthyroidism and ophthalmopathy.

The material sequenced was peripheral blood mononuclear cells (PBMCs), taken at new diagnosis, from a patient treated with antithyroid drugs. These TCRs come from a woman younger than 45 with Graves disease.

This clonotype has ten or more counts. V and J are TRBV19 and TRBJ1-2; no definite D call. The V end lost 8 bases, the J end lost 8 bases, and 12 bases lay between the germline ends. CDR3 length: 11 residues. The germline V gene encodes CDR1 LNHDA and CDR2 SQIVND (reference sequence). The CDR3 bases are TGTGCCAGTGAGACGGCCGGGGGCTACACCTTC. This gives the protein CASETAGGYTF. Based on the CDR3 plus reference TRBV19 and TRBJ1-2, the full variable domain is DGGITQSPKYLFRKEGQNVTLSCEQNLNHDAMYWYRQDPGQGLRLIYYSQIVNDFQKGDIAEGYSVSREKKESFPLTVTSAQKNPTAFYLCASETAGGYTFGSGTRLTVV.

This clonotype was seen repeatedly, ten times or more. V is TRBV7-9 and J is TRBJ2-7, with D uncertain. This CDR3 comprises 13 residues. CDR1 and CDR2 (germline): SEHNR, FQNEAQ (reference sequence). Trimming took 2 bases from V and 9 from J, leaving 14 bases between them. CDR3 coding DNA: TGTGCCAGCAGCTTATCCCCGGCGGTCGGGCAGTACTTC. Translating it yields CASSLSPAVGQYF.

The chain carries TRBV6-5 and TRBJ2-3; TRBD1 might be the D (5 bases). This CDR3 has 15 residues. The germline gives CDR1 MNHEY, CDR2 SVGAGI. Trimming took 0 bases from V and 3 from J, leaving 10 bases between them. The CDR3 DNA is TGTGCCAGCAGTTACTCTAAAGGGGCTACAGATACGCAGTATTTT. This codes for CASSYSKGATDTQYF.

This clonotype has ten or more counts. The genes are TRBV28 and TRBJ2-4; D call uncertain. CDR1 MDHEN and CDR2 SYDVKM come from the germline V gene. The V and J ends lost 7 bases and 5 bases respectively, with 15 bases between them. There are 14 residues in the CDR3. Written as DNA, the CDR3 is TGTGCCAGCACCCCTAGAAGGGTGGAAAACATTCAGTACTTC. It encodes CASTPRRVENIQYF.

Concerning this clonotype itself: Since a much larger clone is just one base distant, this may be a read error. A read error is likely, as this CDR3 ends without the conserved phenylalanine or tryptophan. The chain uses TRBV2 and TRBJ2-1; 8 bases are a match to TRBD1. The CDR3 is 17 amino acids. The trim removed 5 bases at V and 0 bases at J, leaving 9 bases unmatched. CDR1 SNHLY and CDR2 FYNNEI come from the germline V gene. The CDR3 is CASSSTVTGGSYNEQFL. The CDR3 DNA is TGTGCCAGCAGTAGCACAGTAACAGGGGGCTCCTACAATGAGCAGTTCCTC.

This clonotype was seen just once. The J gene is TRBJ2-1, the V gene TRBV27; possibly TRBD2 for D (5 bases). The CDR3 loop spans 18 amino acids. CDR1 is MNHEY and CDR2 is SMNVEV in the germline V gene (reference sequence). V lost 0 bases and J 0 bases, leaving 15 bases between the germline ends. The CDR3 bases are TGTGCCAGCAGTTTATCAGCGGCCTTAACGAGCTCCTACAATGAGCAGTTCTTC. Protein sequence: CASSLSAALTSSYNEQFF.

J is TRBJ2-7 and V is TRBV19, with TRBD2 matching 14 bases. The CDR3 consists of 17 residues. V dropped 5 bases and J dropped 1; count of bases not matched to a gene: 7. CDR1 and CDR2 (germline): LNHDA, SQIVND (reference sequence). As DNA, the CDR3 is TGTGCCAGTAGTTCGGGACTAGCGGGAGAATTTTCCTACGAGCAGTACTTC. As protein: CASSSGLAGEFSYEQYF.

This clonotype was recorded at least ten times. The chain employs TRBV24-1 and TRBJ1-4; D perhaps matches TRBD1 (5 bases). The CDR3 covers 16 residues. Germline V gene data show CDR1 as KGHDR and CDR2 as SFDVKD. Trimming took 10 bases from V and 8 from J, leaving 25 bases between them. The CDR3 nucleotides read TGTGCCACTTCCTTTGGGACGCAAACCACGGGGGAAAAACTGTTTTTT. As protein: CATSFGTQTTGEKLFF.

This clonotype was found many times. The V gene is TRBV27, the J gene TRBJ2-1; a weak D match, TRBD2 (5 bases). Germline CDR1 reads MNHEY; CDR2 reads SMNVEV (reference sequence). The CDR3 extends over 16 amino acids. V was pared by 2 bases and J by 8 bases, with 19 bases between. CDR3 loop: CASSLGRSSGIHEQFF. CDR3 sequence (DNA): TGTGCCAGCAGTTTAGGGAGATCCTCTGGTATCCATGAGCAGTTCTTC.

This clonotype was found many times. The CDR3 is CASSLETDLYGYTF. The DNA of the CDR3 is TGTGCCAGCAGCTTAGAGACCGACCTCTATGGCTACACCTTC. The chain combines TRBV7-9 with TRBJ1-2; D is ambiguous. CDR3 size: 14 residues. In germline, CDR1 is SEHNR, CDR2 FQNEAQ (reference sequence). The germline V and J ends were trimmed by 1 base and 4 bases, with 10 bases remaining between them.